This TCR beta chain was sequenced in a study of T cells in Graves' hyperthyroidism and ophthalmopathy. A few counts support this clonotype. Template material for amplifying TCR beta CDR3 regions consisted of RNA transcripts. During a first-round RT-PCR of the TCR CDR3, the HTBI primer set was used. TCRdb re-derived calls from the multiplex PCR reads in MiXCR, one entry per CDR3 protein. The sample shows approximately 720,000 distinct CDR3 sequences, 18% of them seen only once. This CDR3 is built from 15 residues. V dropped 3 bases and J dropped 4 bases, with 13 bases sitting between them. Germline V gene data show CDR1 as SGDLS and CDR2 as YYNGEE.

This TCR was recovered from a woman aged 45 to 65 with Graves' hyperthyroidism that later progressed to Graves' ophthalmopathy. Sequences were obtained from blood. The chain uses TRBV9 and TRBJ1-4; a possible D gene is TRBD1 (6 bases). CDR3 bases: TGTGCCAGCAGCGATCGCAGGGGTGGTAATGAAAAACTGTTTTTT. Protein sequence: CASSDRRGGNEKLFF.